A selection of T cell receptor beta chains follows, all from one sample in a study of control samples from healthy donors and cancer patients. The assay was immunoSEQ multiplex PCR, and TCRdb's table has in-frame clones only and misses some. This table holds about 140,000 clones, more than 90% found once. Sequenced input: blood. The receptors were sampled from a man aged 25 to 40 in good health. Both conserved end residues are part of each CDR3. The order of the fields is V gene, clone size, D gene, J gene, CDR3 protein, CDR3 DNA. The D gene is left open where the match is weak. Only part of the rows carry a size: once, few, many, or a class if the clone is expanded.

v_call: TRBV5-5
clone_size: .
d_call: TRBD2
j_call: TRBJ2-5
cdr3_aa: CASSFAGGETQYF
cdr3_nt: TGTGCCAGCAGCTTTGCGGGGGGAGAGACCCAGTACTTC

v_call: TRBV6-5
clone_size: .
d_call: TRBD1
j_call: TRBJ2-3
cdr3_aa: CASSRTGRLPDTQYF
cdr3_nt: TGTGCCAGCAGTCGGACAGGGAGGCTCCCAGATACGCAGTATTTT

v_call: TRBV4-2
clone_size: .
d_call: .
j_call: TRBJ1-6
cdr3_aa: CASSQGFSPLHF
cdr3_nt: TGTGCCAGCAGCCAAGGCTTTTCACCCCTCCACTTT

v_call: TRBV5-1
clone_size: .
d_call: TRBD2
j_call: TRBJ2-2
cdr3_aa: CASMQLAGGGGELFF
cdr3_nt: TGCGCCAGCATGCAACTAGCGGGAGGAGGAGGGGAGCTGTTTTTT

v_call: TRBV7-8
clone_size: few
d_call: .
j_call: TRBJ2-2
cdr3_aa: CASSLRDRLTGELFF
cdr3_nt: TGTGCCAGCAGCCTGCGGGACAGACTAACCGGGGAGCTGTTTTTT

v_call: TRBV29-1
clone_size: .
d_call: TRBD1
j_call: TRBJ1-2
cdr3_aa: CSVAPDRGHDGYTF
cdr3_nt: TGCAGCGTTGCCCCGGACAGGGGACACGATGGCTACACCTTC

v_call: TRBV21-1
clone_size: once
d_call: .
j_call: TRBJ1-1
cdr3_aa: CASSKRRSQGHRRHTEAFF
cdr3_nt: TGTGCCAGCAGCAAAAGGCGGAGTCAGGGTCATCGAAGGCACACTGAAGCTTTCTTT

v_call: TRBV5-1
clone_size: .
d_call: .
j_call: TRBJ1-4
cdr3_aa: CASSFGATNEKLFF
cdr3_nt: TGCGCCAGCAGCTTTGGAGCAACTAATGAAAAACTGTTTTTT

v_call: TRBV7-9
clone_size: once
d_call: TRBD1
j_call: TRBJ1-4
cdr3_aa: CASSLGDRDSNEKLFF
cdr3_nt: TGTGCCAGCAGCTTAGGAGACCGGGACAGCAATGAAAAACTGTTTTTT

v_call: TRBV7-9
clone_size: .
d_call: .
j_call: TRBJ2-3
cdr3_aa: CASSLGGPRTDTQYF
cdr3_nt: TGTGCCAGCAGCTTGGGCGGGCCTCGCACAGATACGCAGTATTTT

v_call: TRBV20-1
clone_size: .
d_call: .
j_call: TRBJ2-5
cdr3_aa: CSARASETQYF
cdr3_nt: TGCAGTGCTAGAGCCTCCGAGACCCAGTACTTC

v_call: TRBV6-2/TRBV6-3
clone_size: .
d_call: TRBD1
j_call: TRBJ1-1
cdr3_aa: CASSDGTANTEAFF
cdr3_nt: TGTGCCAGCAGTGACGGGACAGCGAACACTGAAGCTTTCTTT

v_call: TRBV11-2
clone_size: .
d_call: .
j_call: TRBJ2-1
cdr3_aa: CASSASTWAEQFF
cdr3_nt: TGTGCCAGCAGCGCTAGCACCTGGGCTGAGCAGTTCTTC

v_call: TRBV7-2
clone_size: once
d_call: .
j_call: TRBJ2-3
cdr3_aa: CASSLGGLESTDTQYF
cdr3_nt: TGTGCCAGCAGCTTAGGTGGCCTAGAAAGCACAGATACGCAGTATTTT

v_call: TRBV7-2
clone_size: .
d_call: .
j_call: TRBJ2-7
cdr3_aa: CASSWEVSYEQYF
cdr3_nt: TGTGCCAGCAGCTGGGAAGTATCTTACGAGCAGTACTTC

v_call: TRBV3-1/TRBV3-2
clone_size: once
d_call: .
j_call: TRBJ1-3
cdr3_aa: CASSQDRGRANTIYF
cdr3_nt: TGTGCCAGCAGCCAAGATCGGGGCAGGGCTAACACCATATATTTT

v_call: TRBV28
clone_size: .
d_call: .
j_call: TRBJ1-2
cdr3_aa: CASSLRGVGQLYGYTF
cdr3_nt: TGTGCCAGCAGTTTAAGGGGGGTAGGACAACTGTATGGCTACACCTTC

v_call: TRBV7-9
clone_size: few
d_call: .
j_call: TRBJ2-2
cdr3_aa: CASSPGQNTGELFF
cdr3_nt: TGTGCCAGCAGCCCCGGACAAAACACCGGGGAGCTGTTTTTT

v_call: TRBV19
clone_size: .
d_call: TRBD2
j_call: TRBJ2-4
cdr3_aa: CASSTPGGRNIQYF
cdr3_nt: TGTGCCAGTAGTACCCCAGGCGGGAGAAACATTCAGTACTTC

v_call: TRBV9
clone_size: .
d_call: .
j_call: TRBJ2-3
cdr3_aa: CASSVEADYTDTQYF
cdr3_nt: TGTGCCAGCAGCGTTGAGGCGGATTACACAGATACGCAGTATTTT

v_call: TRBV28
clone_size: .
d_call: TRBD2
j_call: TRBJ2-7
cdr3_aa: CASSPGLAGNYEQYF
cdr3_nt: TGTGCCAGCAGCCCTGGACTAGCGGGCAACTACGAGCAGTACTTC

v_call: TRBV9
clone_size: .
d_call: .
j_call: TRBJ1-5
cdr3_aa: CASSHGAGRGQPQHF
cdr3_nt: TGTGCCAGCAGCCATGGAGCAGGACGTGGTCAGCCCCAGCATTTT

v_call: TRBV4-1
clone_size: .
d_call: .
j_call: TRBJ2-1
cdr3_aa: CASSQGRDSSYNEQFF
cdr3_nt: TGCGCCAGCAGCCAAGGCCGGGACTCTTCATACAATGAGCAGTTCTTC

v_call: TRBV5-4
clone_size: .
d_call: .
j_call: TRBJ1-6
cdr3_aa: CASSLGLGQSSYNSPLHF
cdr3_nt: TGTGCCAGCAGCTTGGGTTTAGGCCAGAGCTCCTATAATTCACCCCTCCACTTT

v_call: TRBV6-6
clone_size: .
d_call: TRBD1
j_call: TRBJ1-2
cdr3_aa: CASSSTGGGYGYTF
cdr3_nt: TGTGCCAGCAGTTCGACAGGGGGCGGCTATGGCTACACCTTC

v_call: TRBV5-4
clone_size: .
d_call: TRBD1
j_call: TRBJ2-3
cdr3_aa: CASSLTITGGPDTQYF
cdr3_nt: TGTGCCAGCAGCTTGACTATAACAGGGGGCCCAGATACGCAGTATTTT

v_call: TRBV6-2/TRBV6-3
clone_size: .
d_call: TRBD1
j_call: TRBJ2-3
cdr3_aa: CASSYSETGGLDTQYF
cdr3_nt: TGTGCCAGCAGTTACTCGGAGACAGGGGGCTTAGATACGCAGTATTTT